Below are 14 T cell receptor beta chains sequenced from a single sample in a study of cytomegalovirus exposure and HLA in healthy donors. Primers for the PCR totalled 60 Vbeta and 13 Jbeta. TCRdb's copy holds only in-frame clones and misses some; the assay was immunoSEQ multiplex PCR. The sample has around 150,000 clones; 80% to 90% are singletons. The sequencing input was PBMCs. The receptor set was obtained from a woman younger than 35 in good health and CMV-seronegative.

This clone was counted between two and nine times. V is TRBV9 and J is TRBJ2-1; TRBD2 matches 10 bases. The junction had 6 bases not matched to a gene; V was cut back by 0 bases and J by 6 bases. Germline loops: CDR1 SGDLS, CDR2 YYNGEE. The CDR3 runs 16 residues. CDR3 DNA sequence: TGTGCCAGCAGCGTAGGAGCGGGGGGGCGGGTCAATGAGCAGTTCTTC. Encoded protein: CASSVGAGGRVNEQFF.

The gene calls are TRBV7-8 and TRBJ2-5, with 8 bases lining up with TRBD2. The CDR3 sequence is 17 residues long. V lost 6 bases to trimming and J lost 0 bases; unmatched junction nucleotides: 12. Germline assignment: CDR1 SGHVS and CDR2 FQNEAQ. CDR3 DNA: TGTGCCAGCAGTCTCCGGGCGGGGGGTCCGTACCAAGAGACCCAGTACTTC. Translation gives CASSLRAGGPYQETQYF.

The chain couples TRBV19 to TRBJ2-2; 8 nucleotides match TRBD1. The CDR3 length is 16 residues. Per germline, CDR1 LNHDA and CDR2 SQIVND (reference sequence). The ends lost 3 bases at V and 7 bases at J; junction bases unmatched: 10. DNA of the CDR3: TGTGCCAGTAGTATTTTCCCGAGACAGGGGTTCGGGGAGCTGTTTTTT. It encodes CASSIFPRQGFGELFF.

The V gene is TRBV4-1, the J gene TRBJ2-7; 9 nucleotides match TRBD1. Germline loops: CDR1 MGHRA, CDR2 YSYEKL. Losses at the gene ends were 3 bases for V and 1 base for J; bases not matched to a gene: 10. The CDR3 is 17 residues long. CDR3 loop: CASSQTGGTPFSYEQYF. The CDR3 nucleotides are TGCGCCAGCAGCCAGACAGGGGGAACACCCTTTTCCTACGAGCAGTACTTC.

The CDR3 loop reads CASSLPLVSSYNEQFF. CDR3 DNA sequence: TGTGCCAGCAGTTTACCGTTGGTGAGCTCCTACAATGAGCAGTTCTTC. The gene calls are TRBV28 and TRBJ2-1; D gene ambiguous. Trimming pared 2 bases from V and 0 bases from J, leaving 11 bases between. The germline gives CDR1 MDHEN, CDR2 SYDVKM. The CDR3 length is 16 residues.

The CDR3 loop is CASSQIGQGQETQYF. The CDR3 DNA sequence: TGTGCCAGCAGCCAAATTGGACAGGGACAAGAGACCCAGTACTTC. The gene calls are TRBV9 and TRBJ2-5; TRBD1 agrees at 8 bases. The CDR3 covers 15 residues. The germline V gene encodes CDR1 SGDLS and CDR2 YYNGEE. Trimming took 4 bases from V and 2 from J; bases not matched to a gene: 7.

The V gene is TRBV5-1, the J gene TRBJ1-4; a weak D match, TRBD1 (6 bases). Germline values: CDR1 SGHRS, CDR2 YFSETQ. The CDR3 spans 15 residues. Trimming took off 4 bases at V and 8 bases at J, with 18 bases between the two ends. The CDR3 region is CASSLTPGQGEKLFF. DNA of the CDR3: TGCGCCAGCAGCCTCACTCCGGGACAAGGAGAAAAACTGTTTTTT.

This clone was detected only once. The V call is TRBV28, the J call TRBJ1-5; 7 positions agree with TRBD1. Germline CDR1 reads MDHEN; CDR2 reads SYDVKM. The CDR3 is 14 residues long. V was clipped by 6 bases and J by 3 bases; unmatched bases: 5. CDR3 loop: CASSETGLNQPQHF. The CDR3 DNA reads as TGTGCCAGCAGCGAGACAGGGCTCAATCAGCCCCAGCATTTT.

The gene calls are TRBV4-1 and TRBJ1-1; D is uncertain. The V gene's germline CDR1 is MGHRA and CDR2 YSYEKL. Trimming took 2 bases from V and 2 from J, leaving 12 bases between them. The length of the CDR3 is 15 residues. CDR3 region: CASSQSITTNTEAFF. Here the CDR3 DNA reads TGCGCCAGCAGCCAAAGTATCACCACTAACACTGAAGCTTTCTTT.

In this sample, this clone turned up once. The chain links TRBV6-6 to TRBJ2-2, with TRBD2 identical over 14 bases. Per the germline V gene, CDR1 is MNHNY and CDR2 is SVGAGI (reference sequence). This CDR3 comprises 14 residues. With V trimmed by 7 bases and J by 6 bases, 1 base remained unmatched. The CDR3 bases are TGTGCCAGCAAGACTAGCGGGGGGGCCGGGGAGCTGTTTTTT. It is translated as CASKTSGGAGELFF.

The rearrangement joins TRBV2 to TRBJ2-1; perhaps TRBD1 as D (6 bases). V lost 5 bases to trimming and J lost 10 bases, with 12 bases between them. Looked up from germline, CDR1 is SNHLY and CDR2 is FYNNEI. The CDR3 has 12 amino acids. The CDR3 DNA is TGTGCCAGCAGTCGTGAGGGGGACGAGCAGTTCTTC. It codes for CASSREGDEQFF.

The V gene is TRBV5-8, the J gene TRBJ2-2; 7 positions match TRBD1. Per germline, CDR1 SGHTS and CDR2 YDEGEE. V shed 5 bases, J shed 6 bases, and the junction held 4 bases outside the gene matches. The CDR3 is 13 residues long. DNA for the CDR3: TGTGCCAGCAGTTCTCAGGGGGCCGGGGAGCTGTTTTTT. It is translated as CASSSQGAGELFF.

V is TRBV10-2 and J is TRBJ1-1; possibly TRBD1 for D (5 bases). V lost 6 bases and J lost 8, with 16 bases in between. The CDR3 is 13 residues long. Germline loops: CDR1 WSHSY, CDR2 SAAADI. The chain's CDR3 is CASSAQSGAEAFF. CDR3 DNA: TGCGCCAGCAGCGCCCAGTCTGGGGCGGAAGCTTTCTTT.

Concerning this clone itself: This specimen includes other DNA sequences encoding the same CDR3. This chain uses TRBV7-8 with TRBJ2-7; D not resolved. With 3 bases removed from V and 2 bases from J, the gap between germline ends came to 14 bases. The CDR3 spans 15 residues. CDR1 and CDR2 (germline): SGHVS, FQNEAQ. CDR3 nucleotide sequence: TGTGCCAGCAGCTTTCTCTCGCGTCGAACCTACGAGCAGTACTTC. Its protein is CASSFLSRRTYEQYF. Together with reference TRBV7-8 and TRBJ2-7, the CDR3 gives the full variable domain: GAGVSQSPRYKVAKRGQDVALRCDPISGHVSLFWYQQALGQGPEFLTYFQNEAQLDKSGLPSDRFFAERPEGSVSTLKIQRTQQEDSAVYLCASSFLSRRTYEQYFGPGTRLTVT.